This entry describes one T cell receptor (beta chain). Its specificity is not known. In preparing the TRB cDNA libraries, 5' RACE with UMI labels was used. TCRdb derives one entry per CDR3 protein from the 5' RACE reads, leaving out DNA. Its table records over 70,000 distinct CDR3 sequences. The data belong to a study of CXCR3-negative and CXCR3-positive naive CD8 T cells. Study results and caveats: CXCR3-negative and CXCR3-positive naive cells shared comparable TRBV-TRBJ usage, but memory cells did not. Between one naive subset and the other, surface CD5 was comparable, and TCR strength was inferred from TRB CDR3 properties.

The CDR3 is 16 amino acids. CDR1 and CDR2 from the germline V gene are LGHDT and YNNKEL (reference sequence). The sequence came from a human donor in good health. Some clones in this sample may be carry-over from other donors' samples. The sample was naive CXCR3- CD8+ T cells from blood. Documented subset: CD45RO-CCR7+CD27+CD95- naive CD8+ T cells lacking CXCR3 (TNR3-). This sequence joins TRBV3-1 and TRBJ2-3; TCRdb picks TRBD2, but there is no DNA to check that call. The CDR3 is CASSQAGLVSTDTQYF.